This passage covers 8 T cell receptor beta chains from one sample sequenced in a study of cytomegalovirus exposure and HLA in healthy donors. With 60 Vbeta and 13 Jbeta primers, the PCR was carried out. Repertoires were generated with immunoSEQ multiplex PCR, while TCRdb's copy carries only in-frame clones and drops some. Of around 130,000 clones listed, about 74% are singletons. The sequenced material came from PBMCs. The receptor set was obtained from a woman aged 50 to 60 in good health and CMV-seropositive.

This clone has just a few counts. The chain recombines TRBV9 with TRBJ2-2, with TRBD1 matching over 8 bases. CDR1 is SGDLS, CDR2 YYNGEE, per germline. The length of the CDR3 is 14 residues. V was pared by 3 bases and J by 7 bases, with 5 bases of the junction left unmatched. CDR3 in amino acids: CASSARGHGGELFF. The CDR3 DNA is TGTGCCAGCAGCGCCAGGGGGCATGGCGGGGAGCTGTTTTTT.

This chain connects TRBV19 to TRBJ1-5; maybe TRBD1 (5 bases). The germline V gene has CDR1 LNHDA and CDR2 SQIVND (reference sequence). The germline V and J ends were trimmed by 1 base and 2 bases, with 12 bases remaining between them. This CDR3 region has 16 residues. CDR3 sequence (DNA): TGTGCCAGTAGTATAGTGGGCAGGGTAGGCAATCAGCCCCAGCATTTT. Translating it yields CASSIVGRVGNQPQHF.

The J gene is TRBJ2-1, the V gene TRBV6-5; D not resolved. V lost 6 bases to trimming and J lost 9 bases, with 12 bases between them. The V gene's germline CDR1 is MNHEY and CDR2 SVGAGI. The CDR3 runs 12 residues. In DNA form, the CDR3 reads TGTGCCAGCAGCCCCGTCATCGGTGAGCAGTTCTTC. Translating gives CASSPVIGEQFF.

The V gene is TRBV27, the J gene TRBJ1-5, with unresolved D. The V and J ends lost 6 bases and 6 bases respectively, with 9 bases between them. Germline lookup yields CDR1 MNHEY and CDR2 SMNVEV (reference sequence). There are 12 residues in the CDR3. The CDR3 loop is CASRGEGQPQHF. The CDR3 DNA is TGTGCCAGCAGGGGTGAGGGTCAGCCCCAGCATTTT.

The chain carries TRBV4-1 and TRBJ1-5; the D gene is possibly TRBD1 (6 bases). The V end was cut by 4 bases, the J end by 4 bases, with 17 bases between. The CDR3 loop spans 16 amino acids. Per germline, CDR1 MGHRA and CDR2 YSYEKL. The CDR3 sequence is CASSPQQTGVNQPQHF. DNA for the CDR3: TGCGCCAGCAGCCCCCAGCAGACAGGCGTGAATCAGCCCCAGCATTTT.

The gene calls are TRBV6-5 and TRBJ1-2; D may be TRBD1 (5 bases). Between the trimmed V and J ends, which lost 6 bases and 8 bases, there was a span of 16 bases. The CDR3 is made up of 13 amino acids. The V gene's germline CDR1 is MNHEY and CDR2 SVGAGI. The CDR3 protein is CASSLGGDGGYTF. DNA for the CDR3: TGTGCCAGCAGCCTAGGCGGGGACGGAGGCTACACCTTC.

The CDR3 bases are TGCAGCGTTGACGTTAACTATGGCTACACCTTC. Protein: CSVDVNYGYTF. The chain has TRBV29-1 and TRBJ1-2; D not certain. The V and J ends lost 3 bases and 1 base respectively, with 3 bases between them. Germline values: CDR1 SQVTM, CDR2 ANQGSEA. The CDR3 spans 11 residues.

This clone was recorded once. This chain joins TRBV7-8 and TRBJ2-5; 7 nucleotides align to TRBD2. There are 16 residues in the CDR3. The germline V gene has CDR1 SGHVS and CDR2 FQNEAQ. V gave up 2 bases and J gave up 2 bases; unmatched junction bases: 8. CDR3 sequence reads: CASSLNTVGGQETQYF. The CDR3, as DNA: TGTGCCAGCAGCTTAAATACAGTCGGGGGGCAAGAGACCCAGTACTTC.